Listed below are T cell receptor beta chains from one sample, sequenced in a study of shared clonotypes between healthy human individuals. Clones were sequenced by immunoSEQ multiplex PCR, and TCRdb holds only the in-frame ones, with some missing. The sample lists around 2.1 million clones, 85% to 95% occurring once. The sample was naive CD8+ T cells from PBMCs. All receptors derive from a young man in good health. Some clones in this sample may be carry-over from other donors' samples. The CDR3 runs from the conserved cysteine through the conserved F or W. Each record gives: CDR3 protein, CDR3 DNA, D gene, V gene, clone size, J gene. A D gene is named only where the DNA matches it firmly. Expanded clones get a size class; other rows say once, few or many, or leave the size out.

CASQGDSYEQYF	TGTGCTAGCCAAGGGGACTCCTACGAGCAGTACTTC	-	TRBV11-1	-	TRBJ2-7
CASRGGDIEAFF	TGTGCCAGTAGGGGCGGGGACATTGAAGCTTTCTTT	-	TRBV19	-	TRBJ1-1
CATSRRAGDYEQYF	TGTGCCACCAGCAGGAGGGCGGGGGACTACGAGCAGTACTTC	TRBD2	TRBV15	-	TRBJ2-7
CASSFRPDTQYF	TGTGCCAGCAGTTTCCGCCCAGATACGCAGTATTTT	-	TRBV27	-	TRBJ2-3
CASSVTLQGANEKLFF	TGTGCCAGCAGTGTCACCTTACAGGGGGCTAATGAAAAACTGTTTTTT	TRBD1	TRBV2	-	TRBJ1-4
CASSLTLGSNQPQHF	TGTGCCAGCAGTTTAACGCTGGGTAGCAATCAGCCCCAGCATTTT	-	TRBV27	-	TRBJ1-5
CASSVSTTGAGEQYF	TGCGCCAGCAGCGTTAGTACTACAGGGGCCGGCGAGCAGTACTTC	TRBD1	TRBV5-1	-	TRBJ2-7
CASSLTTGRNQPQHF	TGTGCCAGCAGCTTAACCACAGGACGCAATCAGCCCCAGCATTTT	-	TRBV7-8	-	TRBJ1-5
CASSGHPAQETQYF	TGTGCCAGCAGTGGTCATCCAGCCCAAGAGACCCAGTACTTC	-	TRBV5-5	-	TRBJ2-5
CASSEAGSEAEAFF	TGTGCCAGCAGTGAAGCGGGCTCGGAGGCTGAAGCTTTCTTT	-	TRBV2	-	TRBJ1-1
CASSESITGLNTEAFF	TGTGCCAGCAGTGAATCCATAACAGGGTTGAACACTGAAGCTTTCTTT	-	TRBV6-1	-	TRBJ1-1
CASSFRQGLEETQYF	TGTGCCAGCAGCTTCCGGCAGGGATTAGAAGAGACCCAGTACTTC	-	TRBV7-9	-	TRBJ2-5
CAIRPGASYEQYF	TGTGCCATCAGACCAGGGGCCTCCTACGAGCAGTACTTC	-	TRBV10-3	-	TRBJ2-7
CASSTPGHNYGYTF	TGCGCCAGCAGCACGCCGGGACACAACTATGGCTACACCTTC	-	TRBV5-1	-	TRBJ1-2
CASSYSTGETYEQYF	TGTGCCAGCAGTTACTCGACAGGGGAAACCTACGAGCAGTACTTC	TRBD1	TRBV7-9	-	TRBJ2-7
CAWSSGDYEQYF	TGTGCCTGGAGTTCGGGAGACTACGAGCAGTACTTC	-	TRBV30	-	TRBJ2-7
CASSPYPGQGVGTEAFF	TGCGCCAGCAGCCCTTACCCGGGACAGGGGGTGGGCACTGAAGCTTTCTTT	TRBD1	TRBV5-1	once	TRBJ1-1
CASSFKRGESSYNEQFF	TGTGCCAGCAGCTTTAAACGGGGAGAAAGCTCCTACAATGAGCAGTTCTTC	-	TRBV5-6	-	TRBJ2-1
CASSVVSGMGEQFF	TGTGCCAGCAGCGTAGTTTCGGGGATGGGTGAGCAGTTCTTC	-	TRBV9	-	TRBJ2-1
CASSVLPGELFF	TGTGCCAGCAGCGTTTTACCGGGGGAGCTGTTTTTT	-	TRBV9	-	TRBJ2-2
CASRGASYEQYF	TGTGCCAGCCGCGGGGCGAGTTACGAGCAGTACTTC	-	TRBV27	-	TRBJ2-7
CASSSGRNTIYF	TGTGCCAGCAGTTCTGGAAGGAACACCATATATTTT	-	TRBV28	-	TRBJ1-3
CASSLGGVNSPLHF	TGTGCCAGCAGCTTAGGAGGGGTTAATTCACCCCTCCACTTT	-	TRBV11-2	once	TRBJ1-6
CASSPTDRGQPNYGYTF	TGTGCCAGCAGCCCGACGGACAGGGGCCAACCTAACTATGGCTACACCTTC	TRBD1	TRBV7-9	-	TRBJ1-2
CASREDSTYEQYF	TGTGCCAGCAGGGAGGACAGTACCTACGAGCAGTACTTC	-	TRBV6-1	-	TRBJ2-7
CASSSQGSWDTIYF	TGTGCCAGCAGCTCACAGGGAAGTTGGGACACCATATATTTT	-	TRBV13	-	TRBJ1-3
CASSLVPRTGSQETQYF	TGCGCCAGCAGCTTGGTCCCACGGACAGGGTCACAAGAGACCCAGTACTTC	TRBD1	TRBV5-1	-	TRBJ2-5
CASSRDGPYGYTF	TGTGCCAGCAGCAGGGACGGACCCTATGGCTACACCTTC	-	TRBV28	-	TRBJ1-2
CASSAPLAYQETQYF	TGTGCCAGCAGTGCTCCCTTAGCATACCAAGAGACCCAGTACTTC	-	TRBV6-1	-	TRBJ2-5
CASSLLVSWAEAFF	TGTGCCAGCAGCTTGTTAGTCAGTTGGGCTGAAGCTTTCTTT	-	TRBV7-9	-	TRBJ1-1
CASSYSRTDMNTEAFF	TGTGCCAGCAGTTACTCTCGGACAGATATGAACACTGAAGCTTTCTTT	-	TRBV6-6	-	TRBJ1-1
CASSVGGGASGNTIYF	TGTGCCAGCAGCGTAGGTGGCGGGGCCTCTGGAAACACCATATATTTT	-	TRBV9	-	TRBJ1-3
CASSIDLEGYNEQFF	TGTGCCAGTAGTATAGATCTAGAAGGGTACAATGAGCAGTTCTTC	-	TRBV19	-	TRBJ2-1